The T cell receptor beta chain under discussion was sequenced for a study of cytomegalovirus exposure and HLA in healthy donors. PCR used 60 Vbeta primers and 13 Jbeta primers. Clones were read by immunoSEQ multiplex PCR, and TCRdb kept only the in-frame ones, dropping some. The data show approximately 100,000 clones, 60% to 75% seen once. V was cut by 5 bases and J by 5 bases, with 19 bases left in between. Looked up from germline, CDR1 is SGHDT and CDR2 is YYEEEE. This CDR3 has 15 residues. The sequencing input was PBMCs. The sequence derives from a man aged 35 to 55 in good health and CMV-seropositive. The J gene is TRBJ2-5, the V gene TRBV5-6; a weak D match, TRBD1 (6 bases). The CDR3 nucleotides read TGTGCCAGCAGATTCTTATCAGGGGATAGGGAGACCCAGTACTTC. Translation: CASRFLSGDRETQYF.